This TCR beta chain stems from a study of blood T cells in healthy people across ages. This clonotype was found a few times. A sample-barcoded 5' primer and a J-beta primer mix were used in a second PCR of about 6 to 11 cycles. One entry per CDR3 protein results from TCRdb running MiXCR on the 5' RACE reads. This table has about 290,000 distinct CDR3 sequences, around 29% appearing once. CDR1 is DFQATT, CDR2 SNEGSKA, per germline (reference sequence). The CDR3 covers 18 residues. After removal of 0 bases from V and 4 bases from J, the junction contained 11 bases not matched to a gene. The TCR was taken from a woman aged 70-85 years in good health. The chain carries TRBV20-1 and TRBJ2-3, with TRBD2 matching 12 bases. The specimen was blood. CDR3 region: CSARDLTSGSVISDTQYF. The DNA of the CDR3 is TGCAGTGCTAGAGATTTGACTAGCGGGAGTGTTATATCAGATACGCAGTATTTT.